The rows below give T cell receptor beta chains drawn from one sample of a study of Ad26.COV2.S vaccination and SARS-CoV-2 variants. Generated by immunoSEQ multiplex PCR, the TCRdb table keeps only in-frame clones and is missing some. The repertoire holds 500,000 or so clones, around nine tenths seen once, with 9.5% to 15% in the top ten. This specimen consisted of peripheral blood, obtained in a trial of Ad26.COV2.S vaccine versus placebo. The source of these receptors is a person aged 18-65 years who received the Ad26.COV2.S COVID-19 vaccine or a placebo. CDR3s include the opening cysteine and the closing phenylalanine or tryptophan. D genes are given only for firm matches. Where a row states a size, it is once, few, many or the class of an expanded clone; other rows omit it.

J,V,size,D,CDR3,DNA
TRBJ2-3,TRBV7-9,.,.,CASSLSLTDTQYF,TGTGCCAGCAGCCTGAGTCTCACAGATACGCAGTATTTT
TRBJ1-4,TRBV7-6,few,TRBD1,CASSFDRGFNEKLFF,TGTGCCAGCAGCTTCGACAGGGGCTTTAATGAAAAACTGTTTTTT
TRBJ1-4,TRBV7-8,.,.,CASSLTGSTDEKLFF,TGTGCCAGCAGCTTAACAGGCTCTACGGATGAAAAACTGTTTTTT
TRBJ2-1,TRBV19,.,TRBD2,CASRGLAGAHEQFF,TGTGCCAGTAGGGGACTAGCGGGAGCCCATGAGCAGTTCTTC
TRBJ2-7,TRBV3-1/TRBV3-2,.,TRBD2,CASSPGGLALYEQYF,TGTGCCAGCAGCCCTGGGGGACTAGCGCTCTACGAGCAGTACTTC
TRBJ2-1,TRBV6-5,.,TRBD2,CASRGGLAQYNEQFF,TGTGCCAGCAGGGGGGGACTAGCCCAATACAATGAGCAGTTCTTC
TRBJ1-4,TRBV28,.,.,CASSSLRVGGEKLFF,TGTGCCAGCAGTTCCCTGAGGGTTGGGGGCGAAAAACTGTTTTTT
TRBJ2-1,TRBV6-5,.,TRBD1,CASSYSPGGEQFF,TGTGCCAGCAGTTACTCCCCAGGGGGTGAGCAGTTCTTC
TRBJ2-1,TRBV7-9,once,.,CASSLGPLSYNEQFF,TGTGCCAGCAGCTTAGGGCCACTCTCCTACAATGAGCAGTTCTTC
TRBJ1-5,TRBV7-8,.,TRBD1,CASSSTGVDQPQHF,TGTGCCAGCAGCTCTACAGGGGTGGATCAGCCCCAGCATTTT
TRBJ2-7,TRBV7-2,.,TRBD1,CASSSGGTGGYEQYF,TGTGCCAGCAGCTCCGGCGGGACAGGGGGATACGAGCAGTACTTC
TRBJ1-2,TRBV11-2,.,.,CASSSGYTF,TGTGCCAGCAGCTCTGGCTACACCTTC
TRBJ1-3,TRBV30,few,.,CAWSTGNTIYF,TGTGCCTGGAGTACTGGAAACACCATATATTTT
TRBJ2-1,TRBV5-1,.,TRBD1,CASSAGQGIDVYNEQFF,TGCGCCAGCAGCGCGGGACAGGGAATAGACGTGTACAATGAGCAGTTCTTC
TRBJ2-1,TRBV10-3,.,.,CAISVWGSNEQFF,TGTGCCATCAGTGTGTGGGGGTCCAATGAGCAGTTCTTC
TRBJ1-5,TRBV3-1/TRBV3-2,.,.,CASRTSGGDNQPQHF,TGTGCCAGCAGAACCTCAGGAGGGGACAATCAGCCCCAGCATTTT
TRBJ1-2,TRBV7-8,.,.,CASSLYGRDYGYTF,TGTGCCAGCAGCTTATATGGCAGGGACTATGGCTACACCTTC
TRBJ2-3,TRBV4-2,.,TRBD2,CASSQDWGLAGGDTQYF,TGTGCCAGCAGCCAAGATTGGGGACTAGCGGGGGGGGATACGCAGTATTTT
TRBJ1-2,TRBV6-5,.,TRBD1,CASGRGGADGYTF,TGTGCCAGCGGGCGAGGGGGCGCGGATGGCTACACCTTC
TRBJ2-1,TRBV7-2,.,.,CASSLEAQYNEQFF,TGTGCCAGCAGCTTAGAGGCACAATACAATGAGCAGTTCTTC
TRBJ1-2,TRBV5-4,.,.,CASSLLSDYGYTF,TGTGCCAGCAGCTTACTCAGTGACTATGGCTACACCTTC
TRBJ2-7,TRBV28,.,TRBD1,CASRDATGVSEQYF,TGTGCCAGCAGGGACGCCACAGGGGTAAGCGAGCAGTACTTC
TRBJ2-1,TRBV2,.,TRBD2,CASRGQGAGGTSAQDSYNEQFF,TGTGCCAGCAGAGGGCAGGGGGCCGGTGGGACTAGCGCCCAGGACTCCTACAATGAGCAGTTCTTC
TRBJ2-5,TRBV28,.,.,CASSFGPGVLSGTQYF,.
TRBJ2-5,TRBV25-1,.,.,CASSEWGWAGWETQYF,TGTGCCAGCAGTGAATGGGGTTGGGCAGGTTGGGAGACCCAGTACTTC
TRBJ2-3,TRBV27,.,.,CASTFRGERDTQYF,TGTGCCAGCACTTTTAGGGGAGAAAGAGATACGCAGTATTTT
TRBJ2-5,TRBV7-2,.,.,CASSLGRIVETQYF,TGTGCCAGCAGCTTAGGTCGGATTGTGGAGACCCAGTACTTC
TRBJ1-5,TRBV5-5,.,TRBD1,CASSYTGGSWEPQHF,TGTGCCAGCAGCTATACAGGGGGCTCGTGGGAGCCCCAGCATTTT
TRBJ2-1,TRBV19,.,TRBD2,CASSPPPGRAFVEQFF,TGTGCCAGTAGTCCCCCCCCCGGGAGGGCCTTTGTCGAGCAGTTCTTC
TRBJ2-1,TRBV9,.,TRBD2,CASSARLAGAANEQFF,TGTGCCAGCAGCGCCAGACTAGCGGGAGCGGCGAATGAGCAGTTCTTC
TRBJ2-7,TRBV27,.,.,CASRLVGVSNEQYF,TGTGCCAGCAGACTGGTAGGGGTCTCCAACGAGCAGTACTTC
TRBJ2-7,TRBV4-1,.,.,CASSQGGYEQYF,TGCGCCAGCAGCCAAGGGGGGTACGAGCAGTACTTC
TRBJ2-7,TRBV5-4,once,TRBD1,CASSPGGSYEQYF,TGTGCCAGCAGTCCAGGGGGATCCTACGAGCAGTACTTC
TRBJ2-7,TRBV7-2,.,TRBD2,CASSQTLAGVGEQYF,TGTGCCAGCAGCCAGACCCTAGCGGGAGTGGGGGAGCAGTACTTC
TRBJ2-5,TRBV14,.,.,CASSRTAKETQYF,TGTGCCAGCAGTCGGACAGCTAAAGAGACCCAGTACTTC
TRBJ2-1,TRBV10-3,.,.,CAIREGIMFNEQFF,TGTGCCATCAGGGAGGGGATTATGTTCAATGAGCAGTTCTTC
TRBJ1-1,TRBV19,.,.,CASSRYTENTEAFF,TGTGCCAGTAGTCGGTATACAGAGAACACTGAAGCTTTCTTT
TRBJ2-5,TRBV6-2/TRBV6-3,.,.,CASSYWGQETQYF,TGTGCCAGCAGTTATTGGGGACAAGAGACCCAGTACTTC
TRBJ2-2,TRBV9,.,.,CASSVSVTPETGELFF,TGTGCCAGCAGCGTGTCCGTGACACCCGAGACCGGGGAGCTGTTTTTT
TRBJ2-1,TRBV6-5,.,TRBD2,CASQRGGGTSGQFF,TGTGCCAGTCAGAGAGGGGGAGGGACTAGTGGTCAGTTCTTC
TRBJ1-4,TRBV20-1,.,.,CSASVGFVWREKLFF,TGCAGTGCTAGTGTCGGGTTCGTATGGCGCGAAAAACTGTTTTTT
TRBJ2-1,TRBV16,.,.,CASSQLRGGDEQFF,TGTGCCAGCAGCCAATTGCGTGGTGGCGATGAGCAGTTCTTC